The next 4 T cell receptor beta chains were all read from a single sample in a study of T cell repertoires in cytomegalovirus infection. TCRdb re-called the reads through MiXCR, storing one row per CDR3 protein. The top ten clones hold approximately 10% of a sample with fewer than 400,000 distinct CDR3 sequences, 15% to 20% of them seen once. The sample taken for sequencing was PBMCs. The receptors stem from a human donor in good health (CMV status not recorded). Some clones in this sample may be carry-over from other donors' samples.

This clonotype has just a few counts. The rearrangement uses TRBV20-1 and TRBJ1-5, with D perhaps TRBD1 (5 bases). CDR3 size: 14 residues. The V gene's germline CDR1 is DFQATT and CDR2 SNEGSKA (reference sequence). Trimming took off 3 bases at V and 0 bases at J, with 9 bases between the two ends. CDR3: CSARGTLSNQPQHF. DNA of the CDR3: TGCAGTGCTAGGGGGACTCTTAGCAATCAGCCCCAGCATTTT.

CDR3 sequence: CASSLGSGQNTDTQYF. The CDR3 DNA sequence: TGTGCCAGCAGCTTAGGGTCGGGACAGAACACAGATACGCAGTATTTT. This rearrangement joins TRBV11-2 to TRBJ2-3; 7 bases match TRBD1. This CDR3 is built from 16 residues. With 1 base clipped from V and 2 bases from J, the junction kept 6 bases outside the gene matches. Germline values: CDR1 SGHAT, CDR2 FQNNGV.

This clonotype was detected once. This chain uses TRBV5-6 with TRBJ2-1; TRBD2 is a possible D gene (6 bases). Germline-derived CDR1 and CDR2 are SGHDT and YYEEEE. The V gene lost 9 bases and the J gene lost 12 bases, with 22 bases spanning the gap. The CDR3 has 13 residues. CDR3 DNA sequence: TGTGCCAACAGTCTTGGAGGGCAGGGCTGGCAGTTCTTC. Its protein product is CANSLGGQGWQFF.

This clonotype was picked up a small number of times. This chain's CDR3 is CATSRPGQGYEQYF. In nucleotides, the CDR3 is TGTGCCACCAGCAGACCTGGACAGGGCTACGAGCAGTACTTC. The rearrangement uses TRBV15 and TRBJ2-7, with 8 bases that match TRBD1. The CDR3 runs to 14 residues. The V and J ends lost 2 bases and 3 bases, in that order; junction bases with no gene match: 3. Per germline, CDR1 LNHNV and CDR2 YYDKDF (reference sequence).